The following is a T cell receptor beta chain sequence with its context. Its antigen is still unknown. Expressed TCRB transcripts were sequenced, since all the RNA that had been isolated was reverse transcribed. Clones were read by immunoSEQ multiplex PCR, and TCRdb kept only the in-frame ones, dropping some. The repertoire includes 400,000 to 600,000 clones, roughly 30% of them detected once, and about 0.065% sits in the top ten. Sorting of CD4+ naive, central memory, regulatory and stem cell-like memory cells was performed via CD45RO/CCR7/CD25/CD127/CD95/CD27. This sample was included in a study of beta chain features in type 1 diabetes. Study details: There were some 110 million sorted cells examined across all samples.

The V end lost 0 bases, the J end lost 10 bases, and 13 bases lay between the germline ends. The CDR3 sequence is 13 residues long. In germline, CDR1 is GTSNPN, CDR2 SVGIG (reference sequence). Points from the study as a whole: In the patient group, naive, central memory and Treg TCRB repertoires seemed more alike than in the healthy donor group. No resolution was reached here on whether HLA type influences TCRB rearrangement.

V gene TRBV30 combines with J gene TRBJ2-1, with D tentatively TRBD1 (6 bases). Material: naive CD4+ T cells from blood. This receptor was obtained from a man younger than 35 in good health. The CDR3 sequence: CAWSVGQRGEQFF. CDR3 DNA sequence: TGTGCCTGGAGTGTTGGACAGCGAGGGGAGCAGTTCTTC.